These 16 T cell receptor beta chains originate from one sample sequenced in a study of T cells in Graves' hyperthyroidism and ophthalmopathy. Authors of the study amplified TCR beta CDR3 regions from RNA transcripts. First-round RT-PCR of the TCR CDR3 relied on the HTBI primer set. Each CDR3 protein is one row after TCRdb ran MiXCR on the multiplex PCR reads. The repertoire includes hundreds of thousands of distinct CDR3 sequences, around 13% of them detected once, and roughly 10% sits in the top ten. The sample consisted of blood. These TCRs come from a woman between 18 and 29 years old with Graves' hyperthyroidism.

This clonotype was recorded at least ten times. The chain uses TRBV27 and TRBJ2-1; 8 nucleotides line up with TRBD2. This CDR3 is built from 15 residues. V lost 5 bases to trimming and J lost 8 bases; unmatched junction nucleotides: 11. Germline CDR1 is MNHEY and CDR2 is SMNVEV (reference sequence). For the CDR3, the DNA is TGTGCCAGCAGTGGGACTAGGAAATATGGAGATGAGCAGTTCTTC. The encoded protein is CASSGTRKYGDEQFF.

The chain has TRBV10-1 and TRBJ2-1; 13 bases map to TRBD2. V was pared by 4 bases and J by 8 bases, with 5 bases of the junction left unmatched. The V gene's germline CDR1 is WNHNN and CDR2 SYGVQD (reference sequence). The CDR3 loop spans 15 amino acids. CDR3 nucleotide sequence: TGCGCCAGCAGTGGGGGACTAGCGGGGCCGTATGAGCAGTTCTTC. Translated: CASSGGLAGPYEQFF.

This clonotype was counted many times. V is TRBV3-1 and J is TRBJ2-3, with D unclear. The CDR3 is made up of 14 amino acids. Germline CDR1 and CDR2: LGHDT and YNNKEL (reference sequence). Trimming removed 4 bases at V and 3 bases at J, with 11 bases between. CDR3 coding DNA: TGTGCCAGCAGCCTCCAGGTATCTACAGATACGCAGTATTTT. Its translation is CASSLQVSTDTQYF.

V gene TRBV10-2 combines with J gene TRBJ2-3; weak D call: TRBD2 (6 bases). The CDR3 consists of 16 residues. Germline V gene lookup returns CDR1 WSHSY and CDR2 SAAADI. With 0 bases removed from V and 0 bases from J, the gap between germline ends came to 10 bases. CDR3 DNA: TGCGCCAGCAGTGAGTCGGAGGGGTGGAGCACAGATACGCAGTATTTT. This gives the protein CASSESEGWSTDTQYF.

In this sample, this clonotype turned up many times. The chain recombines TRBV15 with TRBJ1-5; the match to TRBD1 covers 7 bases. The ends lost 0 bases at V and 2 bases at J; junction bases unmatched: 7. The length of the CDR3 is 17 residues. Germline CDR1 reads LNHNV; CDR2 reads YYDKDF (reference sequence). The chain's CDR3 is CATSRDRGQAGNQPQHF. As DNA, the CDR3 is TGTGCCACCAGCAGAGATCGAGGACAGGCGGGCAATCAGCCCCAGCATTTT.

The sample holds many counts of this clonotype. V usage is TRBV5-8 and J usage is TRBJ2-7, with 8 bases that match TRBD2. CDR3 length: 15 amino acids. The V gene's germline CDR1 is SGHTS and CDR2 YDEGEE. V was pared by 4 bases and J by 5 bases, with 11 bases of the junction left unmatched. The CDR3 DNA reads TGTGCCAGCAGCCCCTGGAGCGGGAGTTCCGACGAGCAGTACTTC. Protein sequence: CASSPWSGSSDEQYF.

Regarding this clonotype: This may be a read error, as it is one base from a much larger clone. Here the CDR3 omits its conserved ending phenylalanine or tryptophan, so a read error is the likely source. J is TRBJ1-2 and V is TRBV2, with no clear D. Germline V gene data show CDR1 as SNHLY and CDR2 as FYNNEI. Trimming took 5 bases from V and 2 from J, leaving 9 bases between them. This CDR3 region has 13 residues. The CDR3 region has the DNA TGTGCCAGCAGTTATAGAGTAAACTATGGCTACACCTTA. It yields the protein CASSYRVNYGYTL.

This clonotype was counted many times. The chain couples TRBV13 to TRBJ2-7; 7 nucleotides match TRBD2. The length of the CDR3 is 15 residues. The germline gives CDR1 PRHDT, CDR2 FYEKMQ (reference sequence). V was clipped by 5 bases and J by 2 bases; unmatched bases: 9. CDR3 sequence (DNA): TGTGCCAGCAGCCCCTCTAGCGGACCTGCCTACGAGCAGTACTTC. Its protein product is CASSPSSGPAYEQYF.

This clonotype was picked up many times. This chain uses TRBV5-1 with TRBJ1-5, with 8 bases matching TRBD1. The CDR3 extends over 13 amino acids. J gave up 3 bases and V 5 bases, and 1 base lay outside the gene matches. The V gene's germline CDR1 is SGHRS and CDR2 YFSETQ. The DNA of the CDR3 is TGCGCCAGCAGGACAGGGGACAATCAGCCCCAGCATTTT. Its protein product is CASRTGDNQPQHF.

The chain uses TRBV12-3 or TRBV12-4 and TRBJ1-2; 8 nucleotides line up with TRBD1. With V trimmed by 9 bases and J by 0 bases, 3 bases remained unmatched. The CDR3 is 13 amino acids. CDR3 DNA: TGTGCCAGTGAACAGGGGGCTAACTATGGCTACACCTTC. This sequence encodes CASEQGANYGYTF.

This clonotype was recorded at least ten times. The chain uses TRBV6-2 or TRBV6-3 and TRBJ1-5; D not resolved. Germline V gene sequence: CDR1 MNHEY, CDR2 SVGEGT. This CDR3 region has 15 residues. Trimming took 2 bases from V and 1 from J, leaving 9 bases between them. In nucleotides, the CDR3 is TGTGCCAGCAGTTACCGTCAGACCAGCAATCAGCCCCAGCATTTT. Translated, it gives CASSYRQTSNQPQHF.

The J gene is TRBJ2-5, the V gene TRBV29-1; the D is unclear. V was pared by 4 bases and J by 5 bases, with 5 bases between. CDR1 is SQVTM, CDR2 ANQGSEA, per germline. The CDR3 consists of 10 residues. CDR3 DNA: TGCAGCGTTGTCGGGGAGACCCAGTACTTC. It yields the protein CSVVGETQYF.

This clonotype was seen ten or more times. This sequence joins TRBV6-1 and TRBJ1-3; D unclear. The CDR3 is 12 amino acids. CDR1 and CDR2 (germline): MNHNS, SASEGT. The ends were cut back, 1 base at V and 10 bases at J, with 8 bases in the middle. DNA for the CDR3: TGTGCCAGCAGTGAAGATCTCCTTACCATATATTTT. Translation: CASSEDLLTIYF.

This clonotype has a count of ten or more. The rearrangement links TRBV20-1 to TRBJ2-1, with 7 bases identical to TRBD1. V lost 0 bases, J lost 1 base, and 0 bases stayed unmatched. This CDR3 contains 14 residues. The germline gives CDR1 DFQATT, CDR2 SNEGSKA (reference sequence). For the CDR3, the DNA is TGCAGTGCTAGAGAGGACAGGTCCTACAATGAGCAGTTCTTC. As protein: CSAREDRSYNEQFF.

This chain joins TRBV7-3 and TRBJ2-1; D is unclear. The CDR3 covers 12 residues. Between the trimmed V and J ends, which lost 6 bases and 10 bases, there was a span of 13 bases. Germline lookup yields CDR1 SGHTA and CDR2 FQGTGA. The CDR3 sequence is CASSLPTGEQFF. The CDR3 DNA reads TGTGCCAGCAGTTTACCCACCGGCGAGCAGTTCTTC.

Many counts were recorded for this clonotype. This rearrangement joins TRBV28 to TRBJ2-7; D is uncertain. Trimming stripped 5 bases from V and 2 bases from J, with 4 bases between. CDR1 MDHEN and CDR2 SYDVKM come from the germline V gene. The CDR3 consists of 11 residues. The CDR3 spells CASSRPYEQYF. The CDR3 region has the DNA TGTGCCAGCAGTCGTCCCTACGAGCAGTACTTC.